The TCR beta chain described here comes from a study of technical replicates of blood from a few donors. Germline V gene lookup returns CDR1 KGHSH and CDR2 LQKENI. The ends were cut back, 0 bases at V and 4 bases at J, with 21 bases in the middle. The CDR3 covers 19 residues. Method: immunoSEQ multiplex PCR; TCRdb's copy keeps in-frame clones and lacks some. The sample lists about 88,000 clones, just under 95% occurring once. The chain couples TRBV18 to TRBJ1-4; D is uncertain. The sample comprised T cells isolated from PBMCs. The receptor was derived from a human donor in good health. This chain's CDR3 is CASSPPLRTTKPHNEKLFF. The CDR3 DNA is TGTGCCAGCTCACCACCTTTACGGACTACCAAGCCTCATAATGAAAAACTGTTTTTT.